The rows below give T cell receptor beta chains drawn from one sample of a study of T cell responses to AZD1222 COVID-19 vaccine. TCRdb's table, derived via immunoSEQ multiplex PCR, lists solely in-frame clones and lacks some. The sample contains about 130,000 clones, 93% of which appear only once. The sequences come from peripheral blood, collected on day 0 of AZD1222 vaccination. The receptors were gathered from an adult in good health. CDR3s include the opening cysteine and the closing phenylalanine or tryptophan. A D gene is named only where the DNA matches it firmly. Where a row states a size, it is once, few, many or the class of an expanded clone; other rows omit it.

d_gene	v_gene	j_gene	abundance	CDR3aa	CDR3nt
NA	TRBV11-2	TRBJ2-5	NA	CASSHPGSFPKTQYF	TGTGCCAGCAGCCACCCCGGGTCCTTTCCCAAGACCCAGTACTTC
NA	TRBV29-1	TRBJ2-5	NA	CSVEAVRRTQYF	TGCAGCGTTGAAGCTGTACGGAGGACCCAGTACTTC
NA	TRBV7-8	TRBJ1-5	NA	CASSLARENQPQHF	TGTGCCAGCAGCTTGGCCAGGGAGAATCAGCCCCAGCATTTT
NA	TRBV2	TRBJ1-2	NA	CASSETLSVNYYGYTF	TGTGCCAGCAGTGAAACCCTCAGTGTCAATTACTATGGCTACACCTTC
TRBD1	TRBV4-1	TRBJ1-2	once	CASSHPGQGVDNGYTF	TGCGCCAGCAGCCACCCCGGACAGGGGGTAGATAATGGCTACACCTTC
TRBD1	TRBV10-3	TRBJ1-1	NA	CAISESRGGTEAFF	TGTGCCATCAGTGAGTCCAGGGGGGGGACTGAAGCTTTCTTT
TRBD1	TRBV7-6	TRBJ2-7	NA	CASSARSGQGAYEQYF	TGTGCCAGCAGCGCGAGATCGGGACAGGGGGCGTACGAGCAGTACTTC
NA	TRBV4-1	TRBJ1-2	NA	CASSPSAWDTSYGYTF	TGCGCCAGCAGCCCCTCGGCATGGGACACCTCCTATGGCTACACCTTC
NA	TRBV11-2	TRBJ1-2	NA	CASSQRTVFYGYTF	TGTGCCAGCAGCCAGAGGACAGTTTTCTATGGCTACACCTTC
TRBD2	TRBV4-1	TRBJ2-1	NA	CASSRERGYNEQFF	TGCGCCAGCAGCCGGGAGCGGGGCTACAATGAGCAGTTCTTC
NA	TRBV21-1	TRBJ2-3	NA	CASSSRRGADTQYF	TGTGCCAGCAGCTCTCGGCGGGGGGCAGATACGCAGTATTTT
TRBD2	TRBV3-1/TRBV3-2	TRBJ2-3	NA	CASSNLAGARTDTQYF	TGTGCCAGCAGCAACTTAGCGGGGGCCCGCACAGATACGCAGTATTTT
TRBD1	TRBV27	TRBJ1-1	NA	CASRPLGQADTEAFF	TGTGCCAGCAGACCCCTCGGACAGGCCGACACTGAAGCTTTCTTT
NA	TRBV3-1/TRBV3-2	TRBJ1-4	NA	CASSLRDGYEKLFF	TGTGCCAGCAGCCTCCGGGACGGCTATGAAAAACTGTTTTTT
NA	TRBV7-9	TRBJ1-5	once	CASSFVDSNQPQHF	TGTGCCAGCAGCTTCGTGGATAGCAATCAGCCCCAGCATTTT
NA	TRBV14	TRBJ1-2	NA	CASSQVYDYGYTF	TGTGCCAGCAGCCAAGTCTATGACTATGGCTACACCTTC
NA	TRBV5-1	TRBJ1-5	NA	CASSLDGSNQPQHF	TGCGCCAGCAGCTTGGACGGGTCCAATCAGCCCCAGCATTTT
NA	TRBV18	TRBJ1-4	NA	CASSLLATNEKLFF	TGTGCCAGCTCCTTACTTGCAACTAATGAAAAACTGTTTTTT
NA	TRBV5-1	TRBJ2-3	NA	CASSLTGSSGTDTQYF	TGCGCCAGCAGCTTAACGGGGTCGTCAGGCACAGATACGCAGTATTTT
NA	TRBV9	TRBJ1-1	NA	CASSVGIGTEAFF	TGTGCCAGCAGCGTAGGAATTGGCACTGAAGCTTTCTTT
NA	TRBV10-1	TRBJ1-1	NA	CASSESQGSREAFF	TGCGCCAGCAGTGAGTCGCAGGGGTCCCGTGAAGCTTTCTTT
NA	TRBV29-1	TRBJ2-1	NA	CSVEGGQGGGFF	TGCAGCGTTGAAGGCGGACAAGGCGGTGGGTTCTTC
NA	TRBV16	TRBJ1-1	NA	CASSEDSLNTEAFF	TGTGCCAGCAGCGAAGACAGTCTGAACACTGAAGCTTTCTTT
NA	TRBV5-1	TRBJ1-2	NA	CASRVGVNYGYTF	TGCGCCAGCAGGGTCGGGGTTAACTATGGCTACACCTTC
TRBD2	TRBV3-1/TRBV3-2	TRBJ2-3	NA	CASSQDRWRGTSTDTQYF	TGTGCCAGCAGCCAAGATCGGTGGCGGGGGACCAGCACAGATACGCAGTATTTT
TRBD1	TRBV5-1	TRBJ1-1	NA	CASSSLTGGTEAFF	TGCGCCAGCAGCTCCCTCACAGGGGGCACTGAAGCTTTCTTT
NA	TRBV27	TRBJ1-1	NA	CASSPRDGPRTEAFF	TGTGCCAGCAGTCCCCGGGACGGACCCCGGACTGAAGCTTTCTTT
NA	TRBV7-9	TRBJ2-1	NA	CASSPMRGPSYNEQFF	TGTGCCAGCAGCCCCATGCGGGGACCCTCCTACAATGAGCAGTTCTTC
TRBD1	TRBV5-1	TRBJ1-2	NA	CASSLGQGAFGYTF	TGCGCCAGCAGCTTGGGACAGGGGGCTTTTGGCTACACCTTC
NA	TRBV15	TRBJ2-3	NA	CATSSHSGQGNTDTQYF	TGTGCCACCAGCAGCCACTCGGGGCAGGGTAACACAGATACGCAGTATTTT
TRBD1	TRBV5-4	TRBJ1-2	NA	CASSLAGQGERAYTF	TGTGCCAGCAGCTTGGCGGGACAGGGGGAAAGGGCCTACACCTTC
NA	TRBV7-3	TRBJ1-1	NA	CASSLGHSNTEAFF	TGTGCCAGCAGCTTAGGCCATTCGAACACTGAAGCTTTCTTT
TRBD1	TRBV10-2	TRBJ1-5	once	CASKTGYSNQPQHF	TGCGCCAGCAAGACAGGGTACAGCAATCAGCCCCAGCATTTT
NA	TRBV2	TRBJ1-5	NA	CASGTFNQPQHF	TGTGCCAGCGGGACCTTCAATCAGCCCCAGCATTTT
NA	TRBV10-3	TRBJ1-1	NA	CAISDREETEAFF	TGTGCCATCAGTGACAGGGAGGAGACTGAAGCTTTCTTT
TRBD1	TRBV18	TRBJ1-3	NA	CASSLGQISGNTIYF	TGTGCCAGCTCCTTGGGACAGATCTCGGGAAACACCATATATTTT
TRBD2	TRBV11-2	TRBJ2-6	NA	CASSLLSRGKTGANVLTF	TGTGCCAGCAGCTTACTGTCGCGGGGGAAAACTGGGGCCAACGTCCTGACTTTC
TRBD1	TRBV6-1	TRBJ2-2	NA	CASSDDRGRTGELFF	TGTGCCAGCAGTGACGACAGGGGAAGGACCGGGGAGCTGTTTTTT
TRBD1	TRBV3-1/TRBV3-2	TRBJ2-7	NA	CASSQDRDRGREQYF	TGTGCCAGCAGCCAAGATCGGGACAGGGGGCGGGAGCAGTACTTC
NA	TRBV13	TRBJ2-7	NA	CASSLGQREGLNEQYF	TGTGCCAGCAGCTTAGGTCAGAGAGAGGGACTGAACGAGCAGTACTTC
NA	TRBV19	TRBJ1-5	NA	CASSVTGTLGQPQHF	TGTGCCAGTAGTGTTACCGGGACGTTGGGGCAGCCCCAGCATTTT
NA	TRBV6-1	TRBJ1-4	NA	CASSDRKRATNEKLFF	TGTGCCAGCAGTGATAGGAAACGGGCAACTAATGAAAAACTGTTTTTT
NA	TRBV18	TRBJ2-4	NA	CASSPSGGDQYF	TGTGCCAGCTCACCGTCTGGCGGGGATCAGTACTTC
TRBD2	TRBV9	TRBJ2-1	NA	CASSPRLAGEQFF	TGTGCCAGCAGCCCACGACTAGCTGGTGAGCAGTTCTTC
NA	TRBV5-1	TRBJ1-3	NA	CASSLGDSHSGNTIYF	TGCGCCAGCAGCTTGGGGGACTCTCACTCTGGAAACACCATATATTTT
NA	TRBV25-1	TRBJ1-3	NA	CASSSPSGNTIYF	TGTGCCAGCAGTTCACCTTCTGGAAACACCATATATTTT
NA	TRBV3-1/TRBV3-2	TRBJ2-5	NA	CASTHLVGFGETQYF	TGTGCCAGCACCCATTTAGTGGGATTTGGGGAGACCCAGTACTTC
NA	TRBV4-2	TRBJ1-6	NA	CASSQGGGYNSPLHF	TGTGCCAGCAGCCAAGGGGGGGGATATAATTCACCCCTCCACTTT
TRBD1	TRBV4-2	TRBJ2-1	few	CASSQDTGGYNEQFF	TGTGCCAGCAGCCAAGACACAGGGGGTTACAATGAGCAGTTCTTC
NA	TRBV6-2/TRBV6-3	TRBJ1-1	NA	CASSYRKDMNTEAFF	TGTGCCAGCAGTTATCGGAAAGACATGAACACTGAAGCTTTCTTT
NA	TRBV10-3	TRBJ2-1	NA	CAISDPGGTSSYNEQFF	TGTGCCATCAGTGATCCCGGTGGAACCAGCTCCTACAATGAGCAGTTCTTC